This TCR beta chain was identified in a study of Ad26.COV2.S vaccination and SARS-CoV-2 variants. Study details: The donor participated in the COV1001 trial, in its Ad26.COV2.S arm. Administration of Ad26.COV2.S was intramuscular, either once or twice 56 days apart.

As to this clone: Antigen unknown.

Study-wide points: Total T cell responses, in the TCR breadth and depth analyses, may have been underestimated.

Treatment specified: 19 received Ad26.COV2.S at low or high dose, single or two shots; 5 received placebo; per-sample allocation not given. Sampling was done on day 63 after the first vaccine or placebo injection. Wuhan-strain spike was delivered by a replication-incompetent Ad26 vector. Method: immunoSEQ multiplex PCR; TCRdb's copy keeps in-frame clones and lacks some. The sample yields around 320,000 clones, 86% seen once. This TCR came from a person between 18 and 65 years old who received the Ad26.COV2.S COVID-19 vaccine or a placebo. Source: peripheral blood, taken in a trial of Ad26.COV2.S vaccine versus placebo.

The CDR3 region has the DNA TGTGCCAGCAGTTTTGGGGGTACGCAGTATTTT. Translation gives CASSFGGTQYF. The chain couples TRBV7-9 to TRBJ2-3, with D perhaps being TRBD1 or TRBD2 (5 bases each). Germline V lookup: CDR1 SEHNR, CDR2 FQNEAQ (reference sequence). V was pared by 6 bases and J by 8 bases, with 9 bases between. This CDR3 region has 11 residues.